These T cell receptor beta chains were read from a single sample in a study of molecular identifiers for immune sequencing clone quantification. Each CDR3 protein is one row after TCRdb ran MiXCR on the PCR reads. Here the sample spans about 53,000 distinct CDR3 sequences, about a third being singletons. The sequencing sample was made of naive CD8+ T cells from blood, with Jurkat cell RNA spiked in. These receptors originate from a human donor in good health. Some libraries in this study had Jurkat cell RNA spiked in. The CDR3 runs from the conserved cysteine through the conserved F or W. D genes are given only for firm matches. Clone size, where shown, is once, few, many, or a class for clones that have expanded.

v_gene,d_gene,j_gene,abundance,CDR3nt,CDR3aa
TRBV12-5,.,TRBJ1-2,many,TGTGCTAGTGGTTTGGTCCCCTCGTCAGAGCGGAATGGCTACACCTTC,CASGLVPSSERNGYTF
TRBV2,.,TRBJ2-3,.,TGTGCCAGCGCCTCCGGGACTTGCGACACAGATACGCAGTATTTT,CASASGTCDTDTQYF
TRBV6-5,.,TRBJ1-2,.,TGTGCCAGCAAAGGGCTTTATGGCTACACCTTC,CASKGLYGYTF
TRBV27,.,TRBJ2-7,many,TGTGCCAGCAGTTTCCGGGGTAGCGGAGCATGGCAGTACTTC,CASSFRGSGAWQYF
TRBV28,.,TRBJ2-7,many,TGTGCCAGCAGTTGGAGTCGTCCAGGGTTCAGCTACGAGCAGTACTTC,CASSWSRPGFSYEQYF
TRBV7-9,TRBD2,TRBJ2-7,few,TGTGCCAGCAGCTTAGCGACTAGCGCCCAATACGAGCAGTACTTC,CASSLATSAQYEQYF
TRBV28,TRBD2,TRBJ2-1,.,TGTGCCAGCAGTTTATGGTGGACGGCGGGAGAGTACAATGAGCAGTTCTTC,CASSLWWTAGEYNEQFF
TRBV5-3,.,TRBJ2-5,.,TGTGCCAGCAGCTTGAGTGACCGCGGAGAGACCCAGTACTTC,CASSLSDRGETQYF
TRBV19,TRBD1,TRBJ2-5,.,TGTGCCAGTAGTACCCGTCCCGGGACAGGGAAGGAGACCCAGTACTTC,CASSTRPGTGKETQYF
TRBV6-2/TRBV6-3,.,TRBJ2-1,.,TGTGCCAGCAGTTACTCTCGGGAACGGGCCTCCTACAATGAGCAGTTCTTC,CASSYSRERASYNEQFF
TRBV4-2,.,TRBJ1-1,.,TGTGCCAGCAGCCTTCATCCCGGGACACGGTATGAAGCTTTCTTT,CASSLHPGTRYEAFF
TRBV19,TRBD1,TRBJ2-6,few,TGTGCCGGAGGGACAGGAGTGGCTGGGGCCAACGTCCTGACTTTC,CAGGTGVAGANVLTF
TRBV28,.,TRBJ2-5,few,TGTGCCAGCAGTTTCCACCCGGTGGGGTTCGGGGAGACCCAGTACTTC,CASSFHPVGFGETQYF
TRBV29-1,.,TRBJ2-7,.,TGCAGCGTTGGGGACGGGGCCGGGACCTCCTACGAGCAGTACTTC,CSVGDGAGTSYEQYF